The rows below give T cell receptor beta chains drawn from one sample of a study of blood T cells in healthy people across ages. Each CDR3 protein is one row after TCRdb ran MiXCR on the 5' RACE reads. Of approximately 670,000 distinct CDR3 sequences in the sample, roughly 43% are singletons; the top ten hold 25% to 30%. Sequenced material: blood. The receptors were gathered from a man at least 80 years old in good health. Each CDR3 is given with its conserved first and last residue. A D gene is named only where the DNA matches it firmly. Clone size is given for some rows only: seen once, a few or many times, or a class if the clone is expanded.

d_call: .
j_call: TRBJ2-7
v_call: TRBV28
clone_size: few
cdr3_aa: CASSLSTSEQYF
cdr3_nt: TGTGCCAGCAGTTTATCCACCTCCGAGCAGTACTTC

d_call: .
j_call: TRBJ2-5
v_call: TRBV25-1
clone_size: many
cdr3_aa: CASSVSRGRETQYF
cdr3_nt: TGTGCCAGCAGTGTAAGCAGGGGACGCGAGACCCAGTACTTC

d_call: .
j_call: TRBJ1-2
v_call: TRBV6-6
clone_size: .
cdr3_aa: CASSPERYGYTF
cdr3_nt: TGTGCCAGCAGCCCAGAGCGCTATGGCTACACCTTC

d_call: .
j_call: TRBJ2-7
v_call: TRBV5-5
clone_size: many
cdr3_aa: CASSLAGTLTPEDEQYF
cdr3_nt: TGTGCCAGCAGCTTGGCCGGGACCCTTACCCCAGAAGACGAGCAGTACTTC

d_call: .
j_call: TRBJ2-3
v_call: TRBV24-1
clone_size: few
cdr3_aa: CATSDPAGRTDTQYF
cdr3_nt: TGTGCCACCAGTGATCCGGCAGGGAGGACAGATACGCAGTATTTT

d_call: .
j_call: TRBJ1-2
v_call: TRBV10-1
clone_size: few
cdr3_aa: CASSGGSNYGYTF
cdr3_nt: TGCGCCAGCAGTGGAGGCTCTAACTATGGCTACACCTTC

d_call: .
j_call: TRBJ2-3
v_call: TRBV7-8
clone_size: few
cdr3_aa: CASSLVGSGAGTDTQYF
cdr3_nt: TGTGCCAGCAGCTTAGTGGGATCCGGGGCGGGCACAGATACGCAGTATTTT

d_call: .
j_call: TRBJ2-5
v_call: TRBV5-5
clone_size: .
cdr3_aa: CASNKKQGGETQYF
cdr3_nt: TGTGCCAGCAACAAAAAGCAGGGGGGAGAGACCCAGTACTTC

d_call: .
j_call: TRBJ2-1
v_call: TRBV28
clone_size: few
cdr3_aa: CASSRTSPDEQFF
cdr3_nt: TGTGCCAGCAGCCGTACTAGCCCCGATGAGCAGTTCTTC

d_call: .
j_call: TRBJ2-4
v_call: TRBV20-1
clone_size: .
cdr3_aa: CSLRFTPTGKNIQYF
cdr3_nt: TGCAGTTTGCGGTTCACCCCGACGGGCAAAAACATTCAGTACTTC

d_call: TRBD1
j_call: TRBJ2-3
v_call: TRBV20-1
clone_size: few
cdr3_aa: CSARSSVRGQLTQYF
cdr3_nt: TGCAGTGCTAGGAGTTCGGTTAGGGGGCAACTTACGCAGTATTTT

d_call: .
j_call: TRBJ1-1
v_call: TRBV20-1
clone_size: few
cdr3_aa: CSALGQSNTEAFF
cdr3_nt: TGCAGTGCTCTCGGACAGTCGAACACTGAAGCTTTCTTT

d_call: .
j_call: TRBJ2-2
v_call: TRBV5-1
clone_size: few
cdr3_aa: CASSLEVAPNTGELFF
cdr3_nt: TGCGCCAGCAGCTTGGAGGTGGCGCCGAACACCGGGGAGCTGTTTTTT

d_call: TRBD1
j_call: TRBJ2-3
v_call: TRBV15
clone_size: many
cdr3_aa: CATSINRGRSTDTQYF
cdr3_nt: TGTGCCACCAGCATTAACAGGGGTCGCTCCACAGATACGCAGTATTTT

d_call: TRBD1
j_call: TRBJ2-1
v_call: TRBV7-2
clone_size: few
cdr3_aa: CASSFQGVSEQFF
cdr3_nt: TGTGCCAGCAGCTTTCAGGGGGTGAGCGAGCAGTTCTTC

d_call: TRBD1
j_call: TRBJ1-4
v_call: TRBV7-2
clone_size: few
cdr3_aa: CASSPRTGGALLREKLFF
cdr3_nt: TGTGCCAGCAGCCCTAGGACAGGGGGCGCGTTATTACGTGAAAAACTGTTTTTT

d_call: TRBD1
j_call: TRBJ2-4
v_call: TRBV2
clone_size: few
cdr3_aa: CASKAGGGKAYF
cdr3_nt: TGTGCCAGCAAGGCAGGGGGCGGAAAGGCGTACTTC

d_call: TRBD1
j_call: TRBJ2-3
v_call: TRBV4-2
clone_size: .
cdr3_aa: CASSQRDRGWMEDTQYF
cdr3_nt: TGTGCCAGCAGCCAGCGGGACAGGGGGTGGATGGAAGATACGCAGTATTTT

d_call: TRBD2
j_call: TRBJ2-3
v_call: TRBV4-3
clone_size: .
cdr3_aa: CASSQQLATSTDTQYF
cdr3_nt: TGCGCCAGCAGCCAACAACTAGCGACTAGCACAGATACGCAGTATTTT

d_call: TRBD2
j_call: TRBJ2-5
v_call: TRBV6-6
clone_size: .
cdr3_aa: CASTPGLAGAFQETQYF
cdr3_nt: TGTGCCAGCACCCCGGGACTAGCGGGGGCCTTCCAAGAGACCCAGTACTTC

d_call: .
j_call: TRBJ2-3
v_call: TRBV7-2
clone_size: many
cdr3_aa: CASSWIDTQYF
cdr3_nt: TGTGCCAGCAGCTGGATTGATACGCAGTATTTT

d_call: TRBD2
j_call: TRBJ2-7
v_call: TRBV19
clone_size: .
cdr3_aa: CASSTTGGLAGNLYEQYF
cdr3_nt: TGTGCCAGTAGTACAACCGGGGGACTAGCGGGAAATCTGTACGAGCAGTACTTC

d_call: TRBD1
j_call: TRBJ1-2
v_call: TRBV27
clone_size: .
cdr3_aa: CASSSLPLDRENGYTF
cdr3_nt: TGTGCCAGCAGTTCGCTCCCTCTTGACAGGGAGAATGGCTACACCTTC

d_call: TRBD1
j_call: TRBJ1-5
v_call: TRBV20-1
clone_size: .
cdr3_aa: CSASDRGGQPQHF
cdr3_nt: TGCAGTGCTTCAGACAGGGGTGGCCAGCCCCAGCATTTT

d_call: TRBD1
j_call: TRBJ2-7
v_call: TRBV6-2/TRBV6-3
clone_size: many
cdr3_aa: CASSEFRTGRYEQYF
cdr3_nt: TGTGCCAGCAGTGAATTTCGGACAGGGCGATACGAGCAGTACTTC

d_call: TRBD2
j_call: TRBJ2-1
v_call: TRBV3-1
clone_size: few
cdr3_aa: CASSQDLAGGSEQFF
cdr3_nt: TGTGCCAGCAGCCAAGATCTAGCGGGAGGAAGTGAGCAGTTCTTC

d_call: TRBD2
j_call: TRBJ2-3
v_call: TRBV13
clone_size: few
cdr3_aa: CASSRGGATDTQYF
cdr3_nt: TGTGCCAGCTCCCGGGGGGGAGCCACAGATACGCAGTATTTT

d_call: .
j_call: TRBJ1-1
v_call: TRBV6-1
clone_size: .
cdr3_aa: CASSAWVDGTEAFF
cdr3_nt: TGTGCCAGCAGCGCCTGGGTGGACGGCACTGAAGCTTTCTTT

d_call: .
j_call: TRBJ1-2
v_call: TRBV4-2
clone_size: .
cdr3_aa: CASSQAARDSGYTF
cdr3_nt: TGTGCCAGCAGCCAAGCAGCCAGGGATAGTGGCTACACCTTC

d_call: .
j_call: TRBJ2-1
v_call: TRBV6-2/TRBV6-3
clone_size: few
cdr3_aa: CASSPGGGQFF
cdr3_nt: TGTGCCAGCAGTCCCGGCGGCGGGCAGTTCTTC

d_call: .
j_call: TRBJ2-3
v_call: TRBV7-2
clone_size: few
cdr3_aa: CASSGRGSVGGRNTDTQYF
cdr3_nt: TGTGCCAGCAGCGGGAGGGGGAGCGTGGGGGGCAGGAACACAGATACGCAGTATTTT

d_call: .
j_call: TRBJ1-4
v_call: TRBV5-4
clone_size: .
cdr3_aa: CASSSSRTNEKLFF
cdr3_nt: TGTGCCAGCAGCTCCAGCAGGACAAATGAAAAACTGTTTTTT

d_call: TRBD1
j_call: TRBJ2-7
v_call: TRBV30
clone_size: few
cdr3_aa: CAWSVAGGVNEQYF
cdr3_nt: TGTGCCTGGAGTGTTGCAGGGGGTGTGAACGAGCAGTACTTC

d_call: .
j_call: TRBJ1-1
v_call: TRBV10-3
clone_size: .
cdr3_aa: CAISDPGHLNTEAFF
cdr3_nt: TGTGCCATCAGTGACCCAGGACACCTGAACACTGAAGCTTTCTTT

d_call: .
j_call: TRBJ2-1
v_call: TRBV4-3
clone_size: .
cdr3_aa: CASSRADRLTYNEQFF
cdr3_nt: TGCGCCAGCAGCCGAGCGGACAGACTTACCTACAATGAGCAGTTCTTC

d_call: TRBD1
j_call: TRBJ2-5
v_call: TRBV7-9
clone_size: few
cdr3_aa: CASSPGQGGFAETQYF
cdr3_nt: TGTGCCAGCAGCCCAGGACAGGGGGGGTTCGCGGAGACCCAGTACTTC

d_call: .
j_call: TRBJ2-1
v_call: TRBV20-1
clone_size: .
cdr3_aa: CSARPRLHRASYNEQFF
cdr3_nt: TGCAGTGCTAGGCCTAGGCTACATAGGGCCTCCTACAATGAGCAGTTCTTC

d_call: .
j_call: TRBJ2-5
v_call: TRBV11-2
clone_size: few
cdr3_aa: CASSLETYPRETQYF
cdr3_nt: TGTGCCAGCAGCTTAGAGACTTACCCAAGGGAGACCCAGTACTTC

d_call: .
j_call: TRBJ2-1
v_call: TRBV4-2
clone_size: .
cdr3_aa: CAGSQEGSLSGEQFF
cdr3_nt: TGTGCCGGCAGCCAAGAAGGATCACTCTCCGGTGAGCAGTTCTTC